The 32 T cell receptor beta chains reported below all come from one sample, sequenced in a study of identical twins. TCRdb re-analysed the 5' RACE reads in MiXCR, keeping a single row per CDR3 protein. The data show some 690,000 distinct CDR3 sequences, less than 25% seen once. This sample also belongs to another study, concerning T cells expressing NK-cell markers.

Sequenced input: PBMCs. These receptors all stem from a woman between 18 and 29 years old in good health.

This rearrangement joins TRBV7-2 to TRBJ2-4, with D possibly matching TRBD1 (6 bases). Germline V CDR1 and CDR2: SGHTA, FQGNSA. The CDR3 loop spans 14 amino acids. Trimming pared 3 bases from V and 2 bases from J, leaving 8 bases between. In DNA form, the CDR3 reads TGTGCCAGCAGCTTTACAGGGTCCAAAAACATTCAGTACTTC. Translating it yields CASSFTGSKNIQYF.

This clonotype was recorded once. The chain joins TRBV12-3 or TRBV12-4 to TRBJ2-1; TRBD2 matches at 8 bases. The CDR3 consists of 16 residues. V lost 6 bases to trimming and J lost 2 bases; unmatched junction nucleotides: 9. CDR3 sequence: CASSQMGLGTYNEQFF. As DNA, the CDR3 is TGTGCCAGCAGCCAAATGGGACTAGGGACCTACAATGAGCAGTTCTTC.

This clonotype was observed a few times. The V gene is TRBV4-1, the J gene TRBJ1-2; TRBD1 might be the D (5 bases). Between the trimmed V and J ends, which lost 1 base and 4 bases, there was a span of 19 bases. The CDR3 is 17 amino acids. The germline CDR1 and CDR2 sequences are MGHRA and YSYEKL. The CDR3 DNA follows: TGCGCCAGCAGCCAAGCTTGGGGGACGAGTGTTCCCTATGGCTACACCTTC. As protein: CASSQAWGTSVPYGYTF.

The V call is TRBV5-1, the J call TRBJ2-1, with D possibly TRBD2 on 6 matching bases. The CDR3 is 15 amino acids. Germline CDR1 and CDR2: SGHRS and YFSETQ. The V end lost 4 bases, the J end lost 6 bases, and 17 bases lay between the germline ends. For the CDR3, the DNA is TGCGCCAGCAGCCCCCGACTAGATCAGACCAATGAGCAGTTCTTC. Amino acid sequence: CASSPRLDQTNEQFF.

This clonotype was seen a handful of times. The chain employs TRBV3-1 and TRBJ2-7; perhaps TRBD2 as D (5 bases). Trimming pared 3 bases from V and 2 bases from J, leaving 11 bases between. The CDR3 runs 14 residues. Per the germline V gene, CDR1 is LGHDT and CDR2 is YNNKEL (reference sequence). The CDR3 sequence is CASSQRAATYEQYF. CDR3 nucleotides: TGTGCCAGCAGCCAGAGAGCGGCTACCTACGAGCAGTACTTC.

This clonotype was counted ten times or more. The chain uses TRBV6-5 and TRBJ1-1; D not resolved. Per the germline V gene, CDR1 is MNHEY and CDR2 is SVGAGI. The CDR3 loop spans 14 amino acids. The V end was cut by 7 bases, the J end by 4 bases, with 16 bases between. The CDR3 DNA follows: TGTGCCAGCATCGATAATATTTGGGGCACTGAAGCTTTCTTT. It codes for CASIDNIWGTEAFF.

V gene TRBV5-1 combines with J gene TRBJ2-7; D not resolved. V lost 2 bases and J 2 bases, leaving 8 bases between the germline ends. Germline CDR1 SGHRS, CDR2 YFSETQ. This CDR3 has 13 residues. The chain's CDR3 is CASSFAYTYEQYF. CDR3 coding DNA: TGCGCCAGCAGCTTTGCGTATACCTACGAGCAGTACTTC.

This clonotype was seen only a few times. V is TRBV6-1 and J is TRBJ2-7; possibly TRBD2 for D (6 bases). Germline V lookup: CDR1 MNHNS, CDR2 SASEGT. V gave up 6 bases and J gave up 3 bases, with 18 bases separating them. The CDR3 consists of 15 residues. CDR3 nucleotides: TGTGCCAGCAGCTTCGCCGGGGGATGGAGCTACGAGCAGTACTTC. It yields the protein CASSFAGGWSYEQYF.

Details on this clonotype: The junction and the germline gene differ at one end; a read error may be behind it. J is TRBJ2-1 and V is TRBV12-3 or TRBV12-4, with TRBD2 matching over 8 bases. The length of the CDR3 is 14 residues. CDR3 protein: CASSLGGAYNGQFF. In DNA form, the CDR3 reads TGTGCCAGCAGTCTCGGGGGGGCCTACAATGGGCAGTTCTTC.

The chain links TRBV5-1 to TRBJ1-2; possibly TRBD1 for D (5 bases). V was pared by 4 bases and J by 2 bases, with 18 bases between. Germline-derived CDR1 and CDR2 are SGHRS and YFSETQ. CDR3 length: 16 residues. CDR3 amino acids: CASSPRGGTENYGYTF. The CDR3, as DNA: TGCGCCAGCAGCCCGCGTGGGGGAACGGAGAACTATGGCTACACCTTC.

This clonotype was seen a few times. The chain links TRBV12-3 or TRBV12-4 to TRBJ2-7; D call uncertain. Trimming stripped 6 bases from V and 2 bases from J, with 17 bases between. CDR3 size: 15 residues. The CDR3 is CASSLPSRAAYEQYF. The CDR3 region has the DNA TGTGCCAGCAGCCTACCCTCCCGGGCCGCCTACGAGCAGTACTTC.

This clonotype was found a few times. The rearrangement uses TRBV12-3 or TRBV12-4 and TRBJ2-2, with D possibly being TRBD2 (6 bases). With 8 bases removed from V and 6 bases from J, the gap between germline ends came to 16 bases. The CDR3 covers 14 residues. CDR3 DNA sequence: TGTGCCAGCTCATACGGGAGTTTGTCCGGGGAGCTGTTTTTT. The encoded protein is CASSYGSLSGELFF.

This clonotype has more than one count but fewer than ten. The chain joins TRBV12-3 or TRBV12-4 to TRBJ2-3, with D tentatively TRBD2 (5 bases). The germline V and J ends were trimmed by 6 bases and 0 bases, with 16 bases remaining between them. There are 16 residues in the CDR3. The chain's CDR3 is CASSLPPGRSTDTQYF. Here the CDR3 DNA reads TGTGCCAGCAGCCTTCCCCCGGGAAGGAGCACAGATACGCAGTATTTT.

This clonotype was seen more than once but under ten times. The chain has TRBV12-3 or TRBV12-4 and TRBJ2-1; tentatively, D is TRBD2 (6 bases). The CDR3 covers 14 residues. V shed 7 bases and J shed 5 bases, with 15 bases lying between them. CDR3: CASTWETRNNEQFF. In DNA form, the CDR3 reads TGTGCCAGCACCTGGGAGACTAGGAACAATGAGCAGTTCTTC.

This clonotype was found a few times. The J gene is TRBJ2-1, the V gene TRBV5-1; D may be TRBD1 or TRBD2 (5 bases each). The CDR3 loop spans 14 amino acids. Trimming pared 3 bases from V and 7 bases from J, leaving 14 bases between. Germline loops: CDR1 SGHRS, CDR2 YFSETQ. The CDR3 sequence: CASSSPRGDNEQFF. The CDR3 bases are TGCGCCAGCAGCTCACCCCGAGGGGATAATGAGCAGTTCTTC.

V gene TRBV5-1 combines with J gene TRBJ2-5, with 7 positions matching TRBD2. V trimming: 4 bases; J trimming: 5 bases; junction bases outside the gene matches: 8. This CDR3 region has 14 residues. Germline V gene sequence: CDR1 SGHRS, CDR2 YFSETQ. The CDR3 sequence: CASSQGTMRETQYF. CDR3 DNA: TGCGCCAGCAGCCAAGGGACTATGAGGGAGACCCAGTACTTC.

In nucleotides, the CDR3 is TGTGCCAGCAGTACCCCTTACCACGGGGAGCTGTTTTTT. Protein: CASSTPYHGELFF. The rearrangement links TRBV7-2 to TRBJ2-2; D is ambiguous. The CDR3 runs to 13 residues. Germline V gives CDR1 SGHTA, CDR2 FQGNSA. V lost 6 bases to trimming and J lost 7 bases, with 12 bases between them.

This clonotype turned up a few times. The chain recombines TRBV20-1 with TRBJ2-2; D is undetermined. The CDR3 runs 15 residues. V lost 3 bases and J 3 bases, leaving 14 bases between the germline ends. Germline CDR1 is DFQATT and CDR2 is SNEGSKA (reference sequence). This chain's CDR3 is CSARKVGTHTGELFF. Written as DNA, the CDR3 is TGCAGTGCTAGGAAGGTGGGCACTCACACCGGGGAGCTGTTTTTT.

The V gene is TRBV6-2 or TRBV6-3, the J gene TRBJ2-1; D not resolved. The CDR3 consists of 12 residues. Trimming took off 1 base at V and 10 bases at J, with 8 bases between the two ends. Germline V lookup: CDR1 MNHEY, CDR2 SVGEGT. CDR3: CASSYFSAEQFF. The CDR3 bases are TGTGCCAGCAGTTACTTTTCAGCGGAGCAGTTCTTC.

This chain joins TRBV20-1 and TRBJ2-7; unclear D gene. CDR1 and CDR2 from the germline V gene are DFQATT and SNEGSKA (reference sequence). The CDR3 length is 12 residues. Trimming took 1 base from V and 6 from J, leaving 10 bases between them. The CDR3 here is CSARGAKVEQYF. Written as DNA, the CDR3 is TGCAGTGCTAGAGGGGCCAAGGTCGAGCAGTACTTC.

The rearrangement uses TRBV29-1 and TRBJ1-2, with D possibly being TRBD1 (5 bases). Germline-derived CDR1 and CDR2 are SQVTM and ANQGSEA. Deletions cut 7 bases from V and 8 bases from J, with 17 bases between. CDR3 size: 12 residues. CDR3 coding DNA: TGCAGCGCGGGACCGGGTAGCGTAGGCTACACCTTC. Translating it yields CSAGPGSVGYTF.

The rearrangement joins TRBV2 to TRBJ2-4; D may correspond to TRBD1 or TRBD2 (5 bases each). The V and J ends lost 6 bases and 12 bases respectively, with 21 bases between them. Germline V gene sequence: CDR1 SNHLY, CDR2 FYNNEI. This CDR3 is built from 14 residues. CDR3 in DNA: TGTGCCAGCAGGGAGGTGGCTGGGGCTCAGGGTCAGTACTTC. Amino acid sequence: CASREVAGAQGQYF.

In nucleotides, the CDR3 is TGTGCCAGCAGCCAAGACGGGGCACCCCTCTATGGCTACACCTTC. It translates to CASSQDGAPLYGYTF. The rearrangement links TRBV3-1 to TRBJ1-2; maybe TRBD1 (5 bases). The V end was cut by 0 bases, the J end by 4 bases, with 12 bases between. This CDR3 contains 15 residues. From germline, CDR1 is LGHDT and CDR2 YNNKEL (reference sequence).

This chain links TRBV6-5 with TRBJ2-1; tentative D call: TRBD2 (5 bases). The CDR3 extends over 15 amino acids. Between the trimmed V and J ends, which lost 6 bases and 0 bases, there was a span of 12 bases. CDR1 and CDR2 from the germline V gene are MNHEY and SVGAGI. The CDR3 DNA sequence: TGTGCCAGCAGCTTTACTACTAGCTCCTACAATGAGCAGTTCTTC. Translation: CASSFTTSSYNEQFF.

The V gene is TRBV20-1, the J gene TRBJ1-6, with D possibly TRBD1 on 5 matching bases. Trimming shortened V by 0 bases and J by 9 bases, and 15 bases separated the two germline ends. This CDR3 is built from 15 residues. Per the germline V gene, CDR1 is DFQATT and CDR2 is SNEGSKA (reference sequence). For the CDR3, the DNA is TGCAGTGCTAGAGATCCTCTGGGTGGGGGTTCACCCCTCCACTTT. Translating gives CSARDPLGGGSPLHF.

The CDR3 nucleotides read TGTGCCAGCAGCTTATGGGGACCCACAGATACGCAGTATTTT. Translating it yields CASSLWGPTDTQYF. The rearrangement uses TRBV7-2 and TRBJ2-3, with D possibly being TRBD1 or TRBD2 (5 bases each). The CDR3 contains 14 residues. The germline V and J ends were trimmed by 2 bases and 2 bases, with 8 bases remaining between them. CDR1 SGHTA and CDR2 FQGNSA come from the germline V gene.

The chain has TRBV4-3 and TRBJ2-7; D is possibly TRBD2 (6 bases). Deletions cut 2 bases from V and 7 bases from J, with 18 bases between. The CDR3 loop spans 15 amino acids. Germline V gene lookup returns CDR1 LGHNA and CDR2 YSLEER. The CDR3 nucleotides read TGCGCCAGCAGCCAAACCCTGTCGGCGGGAAGGGAGCAGTACTTC. Residues: CASSQTLSAGREQYF.

The chain employs TRBV7-8 and TRBJ2-7; no reliable D call. V shed 1 base and J shed 1 base, with 14 bases lying between them. CDR1 SGHVS and CDR2 FQNEAQ come from the germline V gene. The CDR3 runs to 16 residues. CDR3 DNA: TGTGCCAGCAGCTTAGGGGGAACGAACCCATCCTACGAGCAGTACTTC. Protein: CASSLGGTNPSYEQYF. The variable domain in full, completed from reference TRBV7-8 and TRBJ2-7, reads GAGVSQSPRYKVAKRGQDVALRCDPISGHVSLFWYQQALGQGPEFLTYFQNEAQLDKSGLPSDRFFAERPEGSVSTLKIQRTQQEDSAVYLCASSLGGTNPSYEQYFGPGTRLTVT.

The sample holds a few counts of this clonotype. The V call is TRBV12-3 or TRBV12-4, the J call TRBJ2-1, with D perhaps TRBD1 (5 bases). The CDR3 extends over 13 amino acids. V was cut by 0 bases and J by 10 bases, with 10 bases left in between. The CDR3 reads CASSLASGPEQFF. CDR3 in DNA: TGTGCCAGCAGTTTAGCGTCAGGGCCCGAGCAGTTCTTC.

V usage is TRBV18 and J usage is TRBJ2-2; 9 positions agree with TRBD2. After removal of 0 bases from V and 0 bases from J, the junction contained 5 bases not matched to a gene. CDR3 length: 18 residues. The germline V gene has CDR1 KGHSH and CDR2 LQKENI. CDR3 nucleotides: TGTGCCAGCTCACCACCGAGGGGGACTAGCACGAACACCGGGGAGCTGTTTTTT. This encodes CASSPPRGTSTNTGELFF.

By sample share, this clonotype is medium-sized. This chain uses TRBV20-1 with TRBJ1-1, with 10 bases fitting TRBD1. The CDR3 extends over 14 amino acids. CDR1 and CDR2 (germline): DFQATT, SNEGSKA (reference sequence). V was pared by 5 bases and J by 3 bases, with 6 bases of the junction left unmatched. CDR3 residues: CSARAGTGDTEAFF. DNA of the CDR3: TGCAGTGCTCGGGCCGGGACAGGGGACACTGAAGCTTTCTTT.

This clonotype was counted at least ten times. This chain uses TRBV10-3 with TRBJ2-7, with TRBD1 identical over 9 bases. With 6 bases clipped from V and 6 bases from J, the junction kept 0 bases outside the gene matches. Germline V gives CDR1 ENHRY, CDR2 SYGVKD. The CDR3 spans 11 residues. DNA for the CDR3: TGTGCCATCAGGGGACAGGGCGAGCAGTACTTC. It translates to CAIRGQGEQYF.